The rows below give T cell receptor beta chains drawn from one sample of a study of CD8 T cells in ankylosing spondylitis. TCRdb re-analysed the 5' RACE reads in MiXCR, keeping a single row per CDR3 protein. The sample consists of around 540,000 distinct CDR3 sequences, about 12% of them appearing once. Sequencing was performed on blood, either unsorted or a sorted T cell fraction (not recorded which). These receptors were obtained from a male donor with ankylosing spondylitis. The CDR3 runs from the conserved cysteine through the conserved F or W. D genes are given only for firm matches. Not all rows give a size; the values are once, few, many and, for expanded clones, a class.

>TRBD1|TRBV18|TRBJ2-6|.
CASSPGTGWNGANVLTF
TGTGCCAGCTCACCAGGGACAGGGTGGAATGGGGCCAACGTCCTGACTTTC
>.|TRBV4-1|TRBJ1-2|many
CASSQDLWAGDDDGYTF
TGCGCCAGCAGCCAAGACCTCTGGGCAGGGGACGATGATGGCTACACCTTC
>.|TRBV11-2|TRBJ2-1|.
CASSLGAGARGEQFF
TGTGCCAGCAGCTTAGGGGCGGGGGCGCGGGGTGAGCAGTTCTTC
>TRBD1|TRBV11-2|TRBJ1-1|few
CASSLVGTGGNTEAFF
TGTGCCAGCAGCTTAGTGGGGACAGGGGGGAACACTGAAGCTTTCTTT
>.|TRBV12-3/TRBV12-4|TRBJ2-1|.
CASTSTAYNEQFF
TGTGCCAGCACCTCGACGGCTTACAATGAGCAGTTCTTC
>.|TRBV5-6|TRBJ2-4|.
CASYVWATAGQYF
TGTGCCAGCTATGTTTGGGCGACAGCAGGGCAGTACTTC
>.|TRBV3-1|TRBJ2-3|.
CASSQWTDTQYF
TGTGCCAGCAGCCAATGGACAGATACGCAGTATTTT
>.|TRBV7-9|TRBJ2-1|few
CASSSPSVYNEQFF
TGTGCCAGCAGCTCTCCTAGCGTTTACAATGAGCAGTTCTTC
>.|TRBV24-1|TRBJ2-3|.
CATSDHSQAGTDTQYF
TGTGCCACCAGTGATCACTCCCAAGCAGGCACAGATACGCAGTATTTT
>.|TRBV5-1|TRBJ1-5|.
CASSLAGPQPQHF
TGCGCCAGCAGCTTGGCAGGGCCTCAGCCCCAGCATTTT
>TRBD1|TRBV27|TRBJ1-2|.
CASSFGSQGGSYGYTF
TGTGCCAGCAGTTTCGGGTCTCAGGGGGGGAGCTATGGCTACACCTTC
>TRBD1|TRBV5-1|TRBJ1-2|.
CASSSIQGAGGYTF
TGCGCCAGCAGCTCCATACAGGGGGCGGGTGGCTACACCTTC
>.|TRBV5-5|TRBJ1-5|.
CASSLSGINQPQHF
TGTGCCAGCAGCTTGAGTGGGATCAATCAGCCCCAGCATTTT
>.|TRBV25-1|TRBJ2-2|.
CASSPGEMSGGELFF
TGTGCCAGCAGTCCAGGGGAAATGAGCGGCGGGGAGCTGTTTTTT
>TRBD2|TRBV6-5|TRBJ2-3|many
CASSYPSGRAGLTDTQYF
TGTGCCAGCAGTTACCCAAGCGGGAGGGCCGGTCTCACAGATACGCAGTATTTT
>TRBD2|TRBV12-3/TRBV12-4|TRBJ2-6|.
CASSETSGIAGANVLTF
TGTGCCAGCAGTGAAACTAGCGGAATTGCCGGGGCCAACGTCCTGACTTTC
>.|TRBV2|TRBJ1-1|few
CASSEDTPNTEAFF
TGTGCCAGCAGTGAGGACACTCCTAACACTGAAGCTTTCTTT
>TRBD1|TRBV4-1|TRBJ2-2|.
CASSSPVTGSTGELFF
TGCGCCAGCAGCTCCCCCGTGACAGGGTCCACCGGGGAGCTGTTTTTT
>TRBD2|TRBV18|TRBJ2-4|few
CASSRGLAGPPKNIQYF
TGTGCCAGCTCACGTGGACTAGCGGGCCCTCCCAAAAACATTCAGTACTTC
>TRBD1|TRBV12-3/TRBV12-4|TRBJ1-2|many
CASSGTASNYGYTF
TGTGCCAGCAGTGGGACAGCCTCTAACTATGGCTACACCTTC
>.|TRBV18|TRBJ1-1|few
CASSPLPAPTNTEAFF
TGTGCCAGCTCACCCCTTCCCGCCCCAACGAACACTGAAGCTTTCTTT
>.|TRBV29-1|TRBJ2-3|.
CSVGPRLGHTDTQYF
TGCAGCGTTGGTCCACGACTAGGCCACACAGATACGCAGTATTTT
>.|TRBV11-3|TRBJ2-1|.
CASSLVGGDYNEQFF
TGTGCCAGCAGCTTAGTGGGGGGCGACTACAATGAGCAGTTCTTC
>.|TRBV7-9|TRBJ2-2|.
CASSLYLIWPNTGELFF
TGTGCCAGCAGCTTATATCTGATCTGGCCGAACACCGGGGAGCTGTTTTTT
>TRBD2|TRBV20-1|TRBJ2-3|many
CSASTTASGTTDTQYF
TGCAGTGCTAGTACGACGGCTAGCGGAACCACAGATACGCAGTATTTT
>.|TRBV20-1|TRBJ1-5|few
CSAQRGGRSNQPQHF
TGCAGTGCTCAACGAGGAGGTCGGAGCAATCAGCCCCAGCATTTT
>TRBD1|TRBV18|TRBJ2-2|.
CASCPGQGLAGELFF
TGTGCCAGCTGCCCGGGACAGGGTCTCGCCGGGGAGCTGTTTTTT
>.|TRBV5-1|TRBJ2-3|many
CASSSQGPDTQYF
TGCGCCAGCAGCTCTCAGGGGCCAGATACGCAGTATTTT
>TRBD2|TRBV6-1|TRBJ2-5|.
CASSARLAGGGETQYF
TGTGCCAGCAGTGCTCGACTAGCGGGAGGGGGTGAGACCCAGTACTTC
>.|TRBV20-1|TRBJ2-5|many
CSASMVQETQYF
TGCAGTGCTAGTATGGTTCAAGAGACCCAGTACTTC
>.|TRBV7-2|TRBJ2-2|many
CATARGNTGELFF
TGTGCCACCGCGCGGGGGAACACCGGGGAGCTGTTTTTT
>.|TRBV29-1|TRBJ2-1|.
CSVEDNRESYNEQFF
TGCAGCGTTGAAGATAACAGGGAATCCTACAATGAGCAGTTCTTC
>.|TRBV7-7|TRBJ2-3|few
CASSSGGISDTQYF
TGTGCCAGCAGTTCAGGGGGGATTTCAGATACGCAGTATTTT
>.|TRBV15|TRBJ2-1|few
CATSREVLRGTSYNEQFF
TGTGCCACCAGCAGAGAGGTCCTACGGGGGACTTCCTACAATGAGCAGTTCTTC
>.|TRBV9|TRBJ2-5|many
CASSVAQVQETQYF
TGTGCCAGCAGCGTAGCGCAGGTCCAAGAGACCCAGTACTTC
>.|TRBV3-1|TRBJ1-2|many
CASSHRGGANYGYTF
TGTGCCAGCAGCCACAGAGGGGGAGCTAACTATGGCTACACCTTC
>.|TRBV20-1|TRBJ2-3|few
CSAREGEQDTDTQYF
TGCAGTGCTAGAGAGGGAGAACAAGACACAGATACGCAGTATTTT
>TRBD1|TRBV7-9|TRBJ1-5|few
CASSAGGVGNQPQHF
TGTGCCAGCTCCGCAGGGGGCGTCGGTAATCAGCCCCAGCATTTT
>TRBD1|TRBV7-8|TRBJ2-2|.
CASRTDRGLVGELFF
TGTGCCAGCAGAACGGACAGGGGGCTCGTCGGGGAGCTGTTTTTT
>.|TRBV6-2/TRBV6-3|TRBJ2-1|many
CASSYGQGNGFF
TGTGCCAGCAGTTACGGGCAGGGCAATGGGTTCTTC
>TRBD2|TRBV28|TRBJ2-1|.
CASSSLAGDYEQFF
TGTGCCAGCAGTTCCCTAGCGGGAGACTATGAGCAGTTCTTC
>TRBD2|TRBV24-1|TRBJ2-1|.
CATSDLSASGRAFEQFF
TGTGCCACCAGTGATTTATCAGCTAGCGGGAGGGCCTTTGAGCAGTTCTTC
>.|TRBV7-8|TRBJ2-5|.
CASSANMGVQETQYF
TGTGCCAGCAGCGCCAATATGGGGGTCCAAGAGACCCAGTACTTC
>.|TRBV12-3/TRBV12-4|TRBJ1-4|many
CASAWGREKLFF
TGTGCCAGCGCCTGGGGGAGGGAAAAACTGTTTTTT
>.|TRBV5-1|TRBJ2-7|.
CASSLEQPQVEQYF
TGCGCCAGCAGCTTGGAACAACCGCAGGTGGAGCAGTACTTC
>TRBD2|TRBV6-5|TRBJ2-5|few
CASSYSLAGGQETQYF
TGTGCCAGCAGTTACTCGTTAGCGGGAGGACAAGAGACCCAGTACTTC
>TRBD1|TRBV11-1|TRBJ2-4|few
CASSLGGTGNPPAKNIQYF
TGTGCCAGCAGCTTAGGAGGGACAGGGAATCCCCCAGCCAAAAACATTCAGTACTTC
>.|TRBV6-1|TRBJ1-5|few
CASSESPSPQHF
TGTGCCAGCAGTGAATCCCCATCGCCCCAGCATTTT
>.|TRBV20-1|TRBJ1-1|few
CSAMAGDLNTEAFF
TGCAGTGCCATGGCAGGAGATCTTAACACTGAAGCTTTCTTT
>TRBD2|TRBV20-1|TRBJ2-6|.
CSARLAGFHSGANVLTF
TGCAGTGCTAGACTAGCGGGATTTCACTCTGGGGCCAACGTCCTGACTTTC
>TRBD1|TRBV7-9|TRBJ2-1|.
CASSSRGTAHNEQFF
TGTGCCAGCAGCTCCAGGGGGACGGCTCACAATGAGCAGTTCTTC
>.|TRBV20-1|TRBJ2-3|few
CRLKAVLSTDTQYF
TGCAGACTCAAAGCGGTCTTGAGCACAGATACGCAGTATTTT